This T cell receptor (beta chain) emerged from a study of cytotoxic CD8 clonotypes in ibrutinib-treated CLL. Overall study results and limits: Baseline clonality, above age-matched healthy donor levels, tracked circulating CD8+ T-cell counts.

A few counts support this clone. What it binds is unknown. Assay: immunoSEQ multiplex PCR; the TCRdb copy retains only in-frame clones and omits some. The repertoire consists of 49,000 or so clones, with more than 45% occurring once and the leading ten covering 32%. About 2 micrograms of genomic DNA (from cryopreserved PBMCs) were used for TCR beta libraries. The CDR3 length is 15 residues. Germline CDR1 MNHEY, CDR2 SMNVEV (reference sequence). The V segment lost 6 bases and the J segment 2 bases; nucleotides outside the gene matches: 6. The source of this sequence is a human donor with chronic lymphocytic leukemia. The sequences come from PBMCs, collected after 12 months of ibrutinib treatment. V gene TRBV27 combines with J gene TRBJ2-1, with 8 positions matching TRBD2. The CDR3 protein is CASRLSGSAYNEQFF. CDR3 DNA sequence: TGTGCCAGCAGACTAAGCGGGAGTGCCTACAATGAGCAGTTCTTC.